The 5 T cell receptor beta chains reported below all come from one sample, sequenced in a study of shared clonotypes between healthy human individuals. The method was immunoSEQ multiplex PCR; TCRdb's version includes in-frame clones alone and lacks a portion of them. This table has around 2.3 million clones, approximately 94% appearing once. The sequenced material came from naive CD4+ T cells sorted from blood. Stated subset: CD45RA+ positively selected. The source is a man aged 18-30 years in good health.

This chain connects TRBV30 to TRBJ1-1; D unresolved. The CDR3 runs 14 residues. Germline V gene lookup returns CDR1 GTSNPN and CDR2 SVGIG (reference sequence). The V end was cut by 3 bases, the J end by 4 bases, with 15 bases between. The CDR3 loop is CAWRKVGDGTEAFF. In nucleotides, the CDR3 is TGTGCCTGGAGAAAAGTGGGCGATGGCACTGAAGCTTTCTTT.

The gene calls are TRBV5-4 and TRBJ2-4, with D possibly TRBD1 on 5 matching bases. CDR1 and CDR2 (germline): SGHNT, YYREEE (reference sequence). The CDR3 runs to 16 residues. V was pared by 4 bases and J by 0 bases, with 14 bases between. For the CDR3, the DNA is TGTGCCAGCAGCCCCGACAGTACCCTAGCCAAAAACATTCAGTACTTC. It is translated as CASSPDSTLAKNIQYF.

The CDR3 sequence: CASSFQGQDEQYF. CDR3 nucleotide sequence: TGTGCCAGCAGCTTTCAGGGGCAGGACGAGCAGTACTTC. J is TRBJ2-7 and V is TRBV5-8; TRBD1 might be the D (6 bases). Germline CDR1 and CDR2: SGHTS and YDEGEE. The V end was cut by 2 bases, the J end by 5 bases, with 11 bases between. The CDR3 runs 13 residues. The full variable domain, in which reference TRBV5-8 and TRBJ2-7 provide the parts outside the CDR3, is EAGVTQSPTHLIKTRGQQATLRCSPISGHTSVYWYQQALGLGLQFLLWYDEGEERNRGNFPPRFSGRQFPNYSSELNVNALELEDSALYLCASSFQGQDEQYFGPGTRLTVT.

The chain has TRBV29-1 and TRBJ2-3, with unresolved D. Trimming removed 6 bases from V and 0 bases from J, with 13 bases in between. The CDR3 is made up of 14 amino acids. Per germline, CDR1 SQVTM and CDR2 ANQGSEA. CDR3 protein: CSVAMQASTDTQYF. The CDR3 nucleotides are TGCAGCGTCGCTATGCAGGCTAGCACAGATACGCAGTATTTT.

V is TRBV4-3 and J is TRBJ2-7, with D unclear. Trimming removed 3 bases at V and 3 bases at J, with 9 bases between. CDR3 length equals 13 residues. Germline CDR1 reads LGHNA; CDR2 reads YSLEER. The CDR3 loop reads CASSQSVVYEQYF. The CDR3, as DNA: TGCGCCAGCAGCCAGTCAGTAGTCTACGAGCAGTACTTC.